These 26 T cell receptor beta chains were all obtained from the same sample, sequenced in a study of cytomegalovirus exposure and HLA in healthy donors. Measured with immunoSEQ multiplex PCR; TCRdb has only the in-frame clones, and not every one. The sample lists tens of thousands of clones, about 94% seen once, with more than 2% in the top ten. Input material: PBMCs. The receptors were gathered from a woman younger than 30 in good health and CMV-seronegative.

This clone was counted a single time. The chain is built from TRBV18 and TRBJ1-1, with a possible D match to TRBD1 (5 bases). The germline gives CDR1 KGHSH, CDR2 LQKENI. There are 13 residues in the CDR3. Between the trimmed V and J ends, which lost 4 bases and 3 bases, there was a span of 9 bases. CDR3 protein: CASSRAGDTEAFF. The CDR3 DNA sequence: TGTGCCAGCTCACGTGCGGGGGACACTGAAGCTTTCTTT.

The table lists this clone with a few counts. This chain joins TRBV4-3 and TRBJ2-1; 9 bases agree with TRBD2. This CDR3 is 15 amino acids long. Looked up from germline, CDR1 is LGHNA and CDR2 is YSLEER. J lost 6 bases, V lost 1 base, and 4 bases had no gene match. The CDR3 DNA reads TGCGCCAGCAGCCAAGGGACTAGCGATATCAATGAGCAGTTCTTC. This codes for CASSQGTSDINEQFF.

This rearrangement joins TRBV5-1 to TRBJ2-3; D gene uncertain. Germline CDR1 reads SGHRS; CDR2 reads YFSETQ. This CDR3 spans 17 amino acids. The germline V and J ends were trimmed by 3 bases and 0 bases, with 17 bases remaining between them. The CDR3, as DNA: TGCGCCAGCAGCTCAAGTCGGGTCCTTTTTAGCACAGATACGCAGTATTTT. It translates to CASSSSRVLFSTDTQYF.

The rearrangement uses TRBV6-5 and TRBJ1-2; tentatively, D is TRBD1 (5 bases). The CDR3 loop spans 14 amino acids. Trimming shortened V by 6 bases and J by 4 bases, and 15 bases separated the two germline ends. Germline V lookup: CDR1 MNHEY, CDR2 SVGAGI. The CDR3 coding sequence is TGTGCCAGCAGGGGAATTTCTAGGGGCTATGGCTACACCTTC. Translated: CASRGISRGYGYTF.

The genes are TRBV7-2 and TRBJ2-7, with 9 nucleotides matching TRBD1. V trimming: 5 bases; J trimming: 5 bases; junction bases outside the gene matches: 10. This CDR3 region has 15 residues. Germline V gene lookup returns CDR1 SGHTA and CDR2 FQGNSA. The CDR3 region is CASSLGTGLDHEQYF. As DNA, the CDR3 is TGTGCCAGCAGCCTAGGGACAGGGCTGGATCACGAGCAGTACTTC.

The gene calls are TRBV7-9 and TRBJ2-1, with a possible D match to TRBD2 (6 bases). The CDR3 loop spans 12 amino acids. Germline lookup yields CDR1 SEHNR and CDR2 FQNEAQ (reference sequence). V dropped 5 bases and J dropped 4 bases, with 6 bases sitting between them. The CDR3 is CASSGGYNEQFF. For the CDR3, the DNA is TGTGCCAGCAGCGGAGGGTACAATGAGCAGTTCTTC.

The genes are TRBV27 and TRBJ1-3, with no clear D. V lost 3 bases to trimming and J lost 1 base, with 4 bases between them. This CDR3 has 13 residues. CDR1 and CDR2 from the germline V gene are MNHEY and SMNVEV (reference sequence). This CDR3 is CASSFNSGNTIYF. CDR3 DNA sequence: TGTGCCAGCAGTTTTAATTCTGGAAACACCATATATTTT.

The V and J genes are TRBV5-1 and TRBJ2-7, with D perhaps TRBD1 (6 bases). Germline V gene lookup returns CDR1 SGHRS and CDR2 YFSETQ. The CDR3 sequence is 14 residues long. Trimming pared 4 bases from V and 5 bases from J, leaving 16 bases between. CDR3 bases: TGCGCCAGCAGCGCTCGTGGGGGCCTAGACGAGCAGTACTTC. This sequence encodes CASSARGGLDEQYF.

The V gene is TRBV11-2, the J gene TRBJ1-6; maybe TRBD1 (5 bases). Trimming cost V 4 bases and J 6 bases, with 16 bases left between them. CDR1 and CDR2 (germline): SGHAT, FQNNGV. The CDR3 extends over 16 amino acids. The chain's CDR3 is CASSSRTKGLNSPLHF. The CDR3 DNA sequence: TGTGCCAGCAGCTCCCGGACAAAGGGGCTTAATTCACCCCTCCACTTT. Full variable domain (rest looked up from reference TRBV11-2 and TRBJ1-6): EAGVAQSPRYKIIEKRQSVAFWCNPISGHATLYWYQQILGQGPKLLIQFQNNGVVDDSQLPKDRFSAERLKGVDSTLKIQPAKLEDSAVYLCASSSRTKGLNSPLHFGNGTRLTVT.

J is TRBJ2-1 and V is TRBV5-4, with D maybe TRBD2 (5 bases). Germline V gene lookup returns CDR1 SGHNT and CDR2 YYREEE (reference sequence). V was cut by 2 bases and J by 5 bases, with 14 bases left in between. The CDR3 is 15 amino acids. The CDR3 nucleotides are TGTGCCAGCAGCTTTACTGCGGGTAGCAACAATGAGCAGTTCTTC. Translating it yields CASSFTAGSNNEQFF.

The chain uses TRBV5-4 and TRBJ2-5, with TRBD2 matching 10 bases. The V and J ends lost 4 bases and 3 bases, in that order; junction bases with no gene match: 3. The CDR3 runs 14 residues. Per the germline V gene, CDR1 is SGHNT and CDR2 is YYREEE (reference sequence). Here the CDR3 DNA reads TGTGCCAGCAGCCCCGGACTAGCGGAAGAGACCCAGTACTTC. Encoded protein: CASSPGLAEETQYF.

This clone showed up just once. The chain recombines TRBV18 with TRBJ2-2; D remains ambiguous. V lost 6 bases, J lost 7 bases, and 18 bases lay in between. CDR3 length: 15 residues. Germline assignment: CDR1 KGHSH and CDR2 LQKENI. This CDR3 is CASSPAGQLGGELFF. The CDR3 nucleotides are TGTGCCAGCTCGCCTGCTGGGCAGCTCGGCGGGGAGCTGTTTTTT.

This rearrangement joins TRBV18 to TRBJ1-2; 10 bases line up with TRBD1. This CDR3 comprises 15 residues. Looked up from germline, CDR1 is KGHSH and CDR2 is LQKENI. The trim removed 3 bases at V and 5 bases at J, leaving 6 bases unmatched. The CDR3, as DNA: TGTGCCAGCTCACCGCAGGACAGGGGGGAATATGGCTACACCTTC. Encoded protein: CASSPQDRGEYGYTF.

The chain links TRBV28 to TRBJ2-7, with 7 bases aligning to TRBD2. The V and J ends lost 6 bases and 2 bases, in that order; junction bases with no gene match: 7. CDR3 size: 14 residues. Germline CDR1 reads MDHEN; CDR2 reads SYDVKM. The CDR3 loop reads CASRGGGSPYEQYF. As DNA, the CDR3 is TGTGCCAGCAGAGGCGGCGGGAGTCCCTACGAGCAGTACTTC.

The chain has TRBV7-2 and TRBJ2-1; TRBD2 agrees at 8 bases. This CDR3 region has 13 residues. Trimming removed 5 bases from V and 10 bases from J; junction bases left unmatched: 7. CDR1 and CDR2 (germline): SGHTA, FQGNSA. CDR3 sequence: CASSPSAGGEQFF. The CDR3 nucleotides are TGTGCCAGCAGCCCCAGCGCGGGGGGCGAGCAGTTCTTC. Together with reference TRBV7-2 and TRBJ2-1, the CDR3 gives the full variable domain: GAGVSQSPSNKVTEKGKDVELRCDPISGHTALYWYRQSLGQGLEFLIYFQGNSAPDKSGLPSDRFSAERTGGSVSTLTIQRTQQEDSAVYLCASSPSAGGEQFFGPGTRLTVL.

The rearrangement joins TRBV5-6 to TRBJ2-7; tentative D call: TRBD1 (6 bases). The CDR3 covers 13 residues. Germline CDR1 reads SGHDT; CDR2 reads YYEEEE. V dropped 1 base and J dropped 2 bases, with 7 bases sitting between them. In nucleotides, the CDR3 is TGTGCCAGCAGCTTGCAGGGGACCTACGAGCAGTACTTC. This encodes CASSLQGTYEQYF.

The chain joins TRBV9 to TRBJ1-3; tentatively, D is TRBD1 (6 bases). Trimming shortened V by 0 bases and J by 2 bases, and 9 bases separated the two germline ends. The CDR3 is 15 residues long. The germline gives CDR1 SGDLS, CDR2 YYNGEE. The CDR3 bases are TGTGCCAGCAGCGTAGCTTCAGGGGCTGGAAACACCATATATTTT. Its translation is CASSVASGAGNTIYF.

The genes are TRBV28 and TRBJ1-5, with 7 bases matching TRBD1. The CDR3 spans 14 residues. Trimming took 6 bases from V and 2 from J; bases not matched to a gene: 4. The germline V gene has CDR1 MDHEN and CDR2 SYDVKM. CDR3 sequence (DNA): TGTGCCAGCAGACCTACAGGGGGCAATCAGCCCCAGCATTTT. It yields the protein CASRPTGGNQPQHF. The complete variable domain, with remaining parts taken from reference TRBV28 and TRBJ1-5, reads DVKVTQSSRYLVKRTGEKVFLECVQDMDHENMFWYRQDPGLGLRLIYFSYDVKMKEKGDIPEGYSVSREKKERFSLILESASTNQTSMYLCASRPTGGNQPQHFGDGTRLSIL.

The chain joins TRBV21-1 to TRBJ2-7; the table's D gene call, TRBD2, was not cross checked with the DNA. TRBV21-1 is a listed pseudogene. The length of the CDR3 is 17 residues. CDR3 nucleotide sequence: TGTGCCAGCAGCAAAGGACTAGCGGGACCGAATACCTACGAGCAGTACTTC. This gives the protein CASSKGLAGPNTYEQYF.

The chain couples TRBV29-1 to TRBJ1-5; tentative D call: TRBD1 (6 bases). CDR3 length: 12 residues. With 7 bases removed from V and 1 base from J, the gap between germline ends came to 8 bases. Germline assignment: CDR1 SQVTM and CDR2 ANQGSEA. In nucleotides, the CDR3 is TGCAGCGCCGGACAGAGCAATCAGCCCCAGCATTTT. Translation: CSAGQSNQPQHF.

This CDR3 reads CASSGSLGLSLYEQYF. In nucleotides, the CDR3 is TGTGCCAGCAGCGGAAGCCTAGGTTTAAGCCTGTACGAGCAGTACTTC. The chain is built from TRBV5-6 and TRBJ2-7, with no clear D. The CDR3 contains 16 residues. Trimming took 4 bases from V and 4 from J, leaving 21 bases between them. Germline CDR1 reads SGHDT; CDR2 reads YYEEEE.

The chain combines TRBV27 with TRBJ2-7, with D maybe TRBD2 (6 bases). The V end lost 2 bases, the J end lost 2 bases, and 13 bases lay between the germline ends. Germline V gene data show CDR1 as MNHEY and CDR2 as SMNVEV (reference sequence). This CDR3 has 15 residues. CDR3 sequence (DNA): TGTGCCAGCAGTTTAACCCCGGGGGATCCCTACGAGCAGTACTTC. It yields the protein CASSLTPGDPYEQYF.

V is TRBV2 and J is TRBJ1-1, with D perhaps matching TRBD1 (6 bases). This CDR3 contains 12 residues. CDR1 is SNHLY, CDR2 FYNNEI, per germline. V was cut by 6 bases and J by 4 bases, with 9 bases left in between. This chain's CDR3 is CASRPGATEAFF. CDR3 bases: TGTGCCAGCAGGCCAGGGGCCACTGAAGCTTTCTTT.

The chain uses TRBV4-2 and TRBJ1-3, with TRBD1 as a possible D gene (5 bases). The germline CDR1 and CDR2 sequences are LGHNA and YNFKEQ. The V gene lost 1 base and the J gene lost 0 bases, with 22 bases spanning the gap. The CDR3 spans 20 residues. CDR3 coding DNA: TGTGCCAGCAGCCAAGTTTGGGTTGGGGACTCCAGTTACTCTGGAAACACCATATATTTT. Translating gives CASSQVWVGDSSYSGNTIYF.

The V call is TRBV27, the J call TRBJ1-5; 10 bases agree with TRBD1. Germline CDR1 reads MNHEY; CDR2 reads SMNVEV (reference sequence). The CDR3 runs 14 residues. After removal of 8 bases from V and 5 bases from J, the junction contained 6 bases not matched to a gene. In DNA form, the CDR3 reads TGTGCCAGCTCTGACAGGGGGCGAGATCAGCCCCAGCATTTT. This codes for CASSDRGRDQPQHF.

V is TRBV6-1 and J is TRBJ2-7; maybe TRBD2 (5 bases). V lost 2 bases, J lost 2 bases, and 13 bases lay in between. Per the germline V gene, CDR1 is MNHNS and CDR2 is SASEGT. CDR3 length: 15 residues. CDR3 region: CASSERRGKTYEQYF. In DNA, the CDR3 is TGTGCCAGCAGTGAAAGGAGAGGGAAAACCTACGAGCAGTACTTC.